This T cell receptor beta chain was captured by sequencing in a study of blood T cell repertoires in COVID-19. Across the whole study: Sources were T cells, B-cell-depleted T cells, or PBMCs; the material itself was cDNA or gDNA.

Germline trimming cut 9 bases from V and 6 bases from J; bases unmatched to any gene: 10. CDR1 is KGHDR and CDR2 is SFDVKD in the germline V gene. This CDR3 is built from 14 residues. TCRdb's copy holds only in-frame clones and misses some; the assay was immunoSEQ multiplex PCR. This table holds some 95,000 clones, 60% to 85% found once. The sequence was collected from a man in his fifties who had recovered from COVID-19. The chain has TRBV24-1 and TRBJ2-3; TRBD1 matches 8 bases. The sequenced sample consisted of peripheral blood. The CDR3 reads CATGGQGAVDTQYF. The CDR3 bases are TGTGCCACCGGAGGCCAGGGGGCTGTGGATACGCAGTATTTT.